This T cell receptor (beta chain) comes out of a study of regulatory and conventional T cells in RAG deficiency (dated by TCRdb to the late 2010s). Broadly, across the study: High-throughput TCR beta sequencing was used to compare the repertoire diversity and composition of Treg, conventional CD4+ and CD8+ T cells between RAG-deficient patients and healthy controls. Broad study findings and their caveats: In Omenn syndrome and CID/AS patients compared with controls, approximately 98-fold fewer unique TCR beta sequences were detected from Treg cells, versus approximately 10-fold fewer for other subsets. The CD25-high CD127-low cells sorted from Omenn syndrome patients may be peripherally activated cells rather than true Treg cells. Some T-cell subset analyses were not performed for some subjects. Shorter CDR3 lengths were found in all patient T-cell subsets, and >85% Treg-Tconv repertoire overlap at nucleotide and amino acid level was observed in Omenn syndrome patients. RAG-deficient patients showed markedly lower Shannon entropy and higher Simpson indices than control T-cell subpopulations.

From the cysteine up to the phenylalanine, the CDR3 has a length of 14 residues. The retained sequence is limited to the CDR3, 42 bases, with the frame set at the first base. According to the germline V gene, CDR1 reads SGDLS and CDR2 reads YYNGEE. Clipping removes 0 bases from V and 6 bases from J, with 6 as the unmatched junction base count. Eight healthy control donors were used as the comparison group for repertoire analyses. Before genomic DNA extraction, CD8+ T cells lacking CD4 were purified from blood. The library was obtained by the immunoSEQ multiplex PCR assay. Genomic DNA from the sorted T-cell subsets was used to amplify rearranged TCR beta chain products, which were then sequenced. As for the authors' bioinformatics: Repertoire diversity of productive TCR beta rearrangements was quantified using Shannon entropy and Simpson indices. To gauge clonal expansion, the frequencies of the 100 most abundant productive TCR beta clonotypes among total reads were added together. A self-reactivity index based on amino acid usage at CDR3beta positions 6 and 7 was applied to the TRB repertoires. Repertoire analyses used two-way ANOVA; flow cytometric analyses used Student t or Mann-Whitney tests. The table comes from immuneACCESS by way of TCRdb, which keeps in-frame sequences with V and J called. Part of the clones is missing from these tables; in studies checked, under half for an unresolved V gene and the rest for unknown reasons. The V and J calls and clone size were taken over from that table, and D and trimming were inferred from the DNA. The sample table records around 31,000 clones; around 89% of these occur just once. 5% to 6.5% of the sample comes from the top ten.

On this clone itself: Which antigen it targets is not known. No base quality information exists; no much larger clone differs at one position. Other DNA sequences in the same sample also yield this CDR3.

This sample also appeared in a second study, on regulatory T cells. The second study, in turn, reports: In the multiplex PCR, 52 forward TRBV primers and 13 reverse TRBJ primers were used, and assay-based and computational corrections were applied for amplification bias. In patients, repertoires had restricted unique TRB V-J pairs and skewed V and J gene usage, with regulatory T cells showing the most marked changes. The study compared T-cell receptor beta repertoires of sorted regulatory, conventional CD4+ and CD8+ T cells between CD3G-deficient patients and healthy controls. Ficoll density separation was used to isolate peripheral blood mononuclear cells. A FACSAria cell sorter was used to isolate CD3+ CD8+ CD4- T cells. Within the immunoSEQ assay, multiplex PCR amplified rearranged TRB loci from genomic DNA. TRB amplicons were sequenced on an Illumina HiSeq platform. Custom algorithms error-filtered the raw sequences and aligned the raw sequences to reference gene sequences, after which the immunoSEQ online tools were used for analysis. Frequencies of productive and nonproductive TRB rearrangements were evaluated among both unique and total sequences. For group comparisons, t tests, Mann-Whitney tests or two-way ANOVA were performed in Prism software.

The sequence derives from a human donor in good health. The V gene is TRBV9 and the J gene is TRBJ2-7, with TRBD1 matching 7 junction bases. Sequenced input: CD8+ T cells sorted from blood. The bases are TGTGCCAGCAGCGTAGCCTACAGGGGTGGCGAGCAGTACTTC. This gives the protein CASSVAYRGGEQYF.